The rows below give T cell receptor beta chains drawn from one sample of a study of OX40 agonist ivuxolimab in advanced cancers. Produced via immunoSEQ multiplex PCR; TCRdb's table is partial and in-frame only. The data show approximately 82,000 clones, around 85% seen once. The input for sequencing was CD4+ or CD8+ T cells sorted from blood, taken in a trial of the OX40 agonist ivuxolimab. The receptors originated from an adult with an advanced solid tumor such as melanoma, head and neck, liver or kidney cancer. Each CDR3 is given with its conserved first and last residue. The D gene is left open where the match is weak. Size tells how often a clone was seen (once, few, many) or the class of an expanded clone, and some rows leave it out.

V gene	clone size	D gene	J gene	CDR3 protein	CDR3 DNA
TRBV27	NA	NA	TRBJ1-5	CASRRSGRSDQPQHF	TGTGCCAGCAGAAGATCGGGACGGAGTGATCAGCCCCAGCATTTT
TRBV2	NA	NA	TRBJ2-3	CASSETRLTRNTQYF	TGTGCCAGCAGTGAGACGAGGCTTACCAGAAATACGCAGTATTTT
TRBV19	NA	NA	TRBJ2-5	CASSILKKGSGEETQYF	TGTGCCAGTAGTATACTAAAAAAGGGGTCAGGAGAAGAGACCCAGTACTTC
TRBV19	NA	NA	TRBJ1-3	CASTPRGQTQISGNTIYF	TGTGCCAGTACCCCAAGAGGACAGACCCAGATTTCTGGAAACACCATATATTTT
TRBV2	NA	TRBD1	TRBJ1-2	CASKDRGKYGYTF	TGTGCCAGCAAAGACAGGGGAAAGTATGGCTACACCTTC
TRBV28	NA	TRBD2	TRBJ2-1	CASSNRRGRDNEQFF	TGTGCCAGCAGTAACCGGCGGGGGAGAGACAATGAGCAGTTCTTC
TRBV28	NA	NA	TRBJ2-5	CASRQGNYGTQYF	TGTGCCAGCCGGCAGGGGAATTACGGGACCCAGTACTTC
TRBV28	NA	NA	TRBJ1-5	CASIRGSHNQPQHF	TGTGCCAGCATAAGAGGAAGTCATAATCAGCCCCAGCATTTT
TRBV30	NA	TRBD1	TRBJ1-6	CAWETGRVNSPLHF	TGTGCCTGGGAGACAGGGCGGGTTAATTCACCCCTCCACTTT
TRBV15	once	NA	TRBJ2-5	CATSRVRGVGETQYF	TGTGCCACCAGCAGAGTGAGGGGGGTCGGGGAGACCCAGTACTTC
TRBV11-1	NA	NA	TRBJ1-1	CASSLEAHTEAFF	TGTGCCAGCAGCTTAGAAGCGCACACTGAAGCTTTCTTT
TRBV19	NA	NA	TRBJ2-3	CATRTGSRTYTDTQYF	TGTGCCACTCGTACGGGTTCCCGTACTTACACAGATACGCAGTATTTT
TRBV20-1	NA	NA	TRBJ2-5	CSQFGQETQYF	TGCAGTCAATTTGGCCAAGAGACCCAGTACTTC
TRBV15	once	NA	TRBJ1-5	CATSRGKSHSNQPQHF	TGTGCCACCAGCAGAGGGAAGTCCCATAGCAATCAGCCCCAGCATTTT
TRBV5-4	NA	TRBD1	TRBJ2-5	CASSLQGWQETQYF	TGTGCCAGCAGCCTACAGGGGTGGCAAGAGACCCAGTACTTC
TRBV6-6	NA	NA	TRBJ2-5	CASSSIRTGETQYF	TGTGCCAGCAGTTCTATAAGAACGGGGGAGACCCAGTACTTC
TRBV6-6	once	TRBD1	TRBJ1-3	CASSHSPGQGRNTIYF	TGTGCCAGCAGTCATTCTCCCGGACAGGGGAGAAACACCATATATTTT
TRBV7-2	NA	NA	TRBJ2-3	CASSFTGSYTDTQYF	TGTGCCAGCAGCTTCACAGGATCCTACACAGATACGCAGTATTTT
TRBV5-4	NA	NA	TRBJ1-4	CASSSSDKLFF	TGTGCCAGCAGCTCGAGCGACAAACTGTTTTTT
TRBV5-1	NA	TRBD2	TRBJ2-2	CASSLGGGLTGELFF	TGCGCCAGCAGCTTGGGGGGGGGTCTCACCGGGGAGCTGTTTTTT
TRBV4-3	NA	TRBD2	TRBJ2-5	CASSGTLAGGETQYF	TGCGCCAGCAGCGGGACCTTAGCGGGGGGAGAGACCCAGTACTTC
TRBV6-1	NA	NA	TRBJ2-7	CASSESGTYEQYF	TGTGCCAGCAGTGAATCAGGGACCTACGAGCAGTACTTC
TRBV4-1	NA	TRBD2	TRBJ2-2	CASSQAPLAGGTGELFF	TGCGCCAGCAGCCAAGCGCCCCTAGCGGGGGGGACCGGGGAGCTGTTTTTT
TRBV19	NA	TRBD1	TRBJ1-2	CASSTGGYGYTF	TGTGCCAGTAGTACAGGGGGCTATGGCTACACCTTC
TRBV9	NA	TRBD1	TRBJ2-1	CASSAFRGQEQFF	TGTGCCAGCAGCGCCTTCAGGGGGCAGGAGCAGTTCTTC
TRBV14	NA	TRBD1	TRBJ1-2	CASSQLTGGDRYTF	TGTGCCAGCAGCCAACTAACAGGGGGGGATCGCTACACCTTC
TRBV28	NA	NA	TRBJ2-7	CASSFPRRHEQYF	TGTGCCAGCAGTTTCCCACGGAGACACGAGCAGTACTTC
TRBV7-2	NA	NA	TRBJ2-3	CASSQVASGTDTQYF	TGTGCCAGCAGCCAAGTGGCCTCCGGCACAGATACGCAGTATTTT
TRBV30	NA	NA	TRBJ2-1	CAWSLGRTYNEQFF	TGTGCCTGGAGTCTGGGACGGACCTACAATGAGCAGTTCTTC
TRBV11-2	NA	TRBD1	TRBJ1-6	CASSQTTGTGFSPLHF	TGTGCCAGCAGCCAGACCACCGGGACAGGGTTCTCACCCCTCCACTTT
TRBV7-3	few	TRBD2	TRBJ2-3	CATGLAGPEDTQYF	TGTGCCACGGGGCTAGCGGGGCCGGAGGATACGCAGTATTTT
TRBV28	NA	NA	TRBJ1-2	CASFGTNYGYTF	TGTGCCAGCTTCGGTACGAACTATGGCTACACCTTC
TRBV6-1	NA	NA	TRBJ1-2	CASSEAQVYGYTF	TGTGCCAGCAGTGAAGCGCAGGTCTATGGCTACACCTTC
TRBV5-1	NA	TRBD1	TRBJ2-5	CASSLQGASQETQYF	TGCGCCAGCAGCTTACAGGGGGCTTCCCAAGAGACCCAGTACTTC
TRBV6-5	NA	NA	TRBJ2-2	CASSYGVDWGTGELFF	TGTGCCAGCAGTTACGGGGTCGATTGGGGGACCGGGGAGCTGTTTTTT
TRBV28	NA	NA	TRBJ1-3	CASSLFWSKAGQAGGNTIYF	TGTGCCAGCAGTTTATTTTGGAGCAAGGCCGGCCAGGCGGGGGGAAACACCATATATTTT
TRBV4-3	NA	NA	TRBJ1-6	CASSLYRASYNSPLHF	TGCGCCAGCAGCCTATACAGAGCCTCCTATAATTCACCCCTCCACTTT
TRBV5-1	once	TRBD2	TRBJ2-4	CASSMGQDGGNIQYF	TGCGCCAGCAGCATGGGCCAGGACGGGGGGAACATTCAGTACTTC
TRBV19	NA	TRBD1	TRBJ1-1	CASSIDGTGGMDTEAFF	TGTGCCAGTAGTATAGATGGGACAGGGGGCATGGACACTGAAGCTTTCTTT
TRBV19	NA	TRBD1	TRBJ1-1	CASIPTGGFTEAFF	TGTGCCAGTATCCCGACAGGGGGGTTCACTGAAGCTTTCTTT
TRBV7-2	NA	NA	TRBJ2-3	CASSLSLFTDTQYF	TGTGCCAGCAGCTTATCGCTATTCACAGATACGCAGTATTTT
TRBV5-4	NA	NA	TRBJ1-2	CASSLSPQNYGYTF	TGTGCCAGCAGCTTATCGCCACAGAACTATGGCTACACCTTC
TRBV4-2	NA	NA	TRBJ2-1	CASSRSGTEYNEQFF	TGTGCCAGCAGCCGCTCCGGGACCGAGTACAATGAGCAGTTCTTC
TRBV5-1	NA	NA	TRBJ2-7	CASSSDTSYEQYF	TGCGCCAGCAGCTCGGACACTTCCTACGAGCAGTACTTC
TRBV2	few	NA	TRBJ1-5	CASSEGHDRRPQHF	TGTGCCAGCAGTGAAGGGCACGATAGGAGGCCCCAGCATTTT
TRBV28	once	NA	TRBJ2-3	CASSLGGASTDTQYF	TGTGCCAGCAGTCTAGGGGGTGCTAGCACAGATACGCAGTATTTT
TRBV10-3	NA	NA	TRBJ1-6	CAIRSTGNNSPLHF	TGTGCCATCAGGAGTACAGGGAACAATTCACCCCTCCACTTT
TRBV28	NA	TRBD1	TRBJ1-5	CASGEGQGTQPQHF	TGTGCCAGCGGGGAAGGACAGGGGACTCAGCCCCAGCATTTT
TRBV5-1	NA	NA	TRBJ2-3	CASSFGSTDTQYF	TGCGCCAGCAGCTTTGGAAGCACAGATACGCAGTATTTT
TRBV5-5	NA	NA	TRBJ1-6	CASSYSGEGRNSPLHF	TGTGCCAGCAGCTACTCAGGTGAGGGTAGGAATTCACCCCTCCACTTT
TRBV9	NA	TRBD2	TRBJ2-3	CASSPRLAGGPDTQYF	TGTGCCAGCAGCCCTCGTTTAGCGGGGGGGCCGGATACGCAGTATTTT
TRBV7-2	NA	NA	TRBJ2-2	CASSPQVPAVAGELFF	TGTGCCAGCAGCCCCCAGGTACCAGCGGTAGCCGGGGAGCTGTTTTTT
TRBV10-2	NA	TRBD2	TRBJ2-2	CASRATSGGALTGELFF	TGCGCCAGCAGAGCCACTAGCGGGGGGGCCCTCACCGGGGAGCTGTTTTTT
TRBV30	NA	TRBD1	TRBJ1-5	CAWSGQGHQPQHF	TGTGCCTGGAGCGGACAGGGGCATCAGCCCCAGCATTTT